This T cell receptor beta chain was identified in a study of CD8 T cells in Susac syndrome (dated by TCRdb to about 2019). About the full investigation: Repertoire sequencing was used to test whether CD8+ T cell activation and differentiation in Susac syndrome was antigen driven. The paper as a whole reports these results and caveats: The number of individuals in the TCR sequencing and HLA analysis was acknowledged as relatively small.

RNA was extracted using the RNeasy kit, and roughly 0.5 to 1 ug of the RNA was reverse transcribed with random hexamers. The immunoSEQ multiplex PCR assay, covering 54 Vbeta and 13 Jbeta segments, was used to amplify TCR beta CDR3 regions. Bias from PCR amplification was corrected by using a synthetic template baseline for primer optimization and for computational correction. Per the original workflow: Reads were assigned to V, D and J genes according to IMGT and analyzed in immunoSEQ Analyzer, with only productive sequences retained. Clonality was calculated as one minus the Shannon entropy normalized by log2 of the number of productive unique sequences. For each patient and control, public and private clones were evaluated among the 100 most prevalent clones. Clones were defined as Susac-specific if absent from the healthy and MS cohorts, from around 1,000 published viral clones and from other ImmuneACCESS disease sequences. TCRdb reworked the public reads: Q25 trimming with fastp, MiXCR clone assembly, productive beta chains retained. Every CDR3 protein is listed once, alongside the most common genes and DNA of its rows. The V and J calls and clone size come from TCRdb's table, not from the authors' own analysis. The sample data list about 120,000 distinct CDR3 sequences, and about 92% of these were observed just once. The top ten constitute roughly 0.094% of the sample.

Only one count was recorded for this clonotype. Its specific antigen is unknown. No clone much larger than this one lies a single base away; base qualities are absent. A single read is weak support. Peripheral blood CD8+ and CD4+ T cells from healthy donors, Susac syndrome patients and multiple sclerosis patients were profiled by high-throughput TCR beta sequencing. The multiple sclerosis controls were treatment-naive patients whose relapsing-remitting disease, either stable or active, fulfilled the revised McDonald criteria. Bulk CD8+ and CD4+ T cells were purified by magnetic negative isolation, whereas CD8+ TEMRA cells were enriched by FACS. Blood was drawn into EDTA tubes, processed within 24 hours, and PBMCs were isolated by density gradient centrifugation. PBMCs intended for TCR sequencing were cryopreserved in liquid nitrogen and thawed later in a water bath at 37 degrees C. The sorted or isolated CD4+, CD8+ and CD8+ TEMRA cells had a purity of 90% or higher.

Clipping removes 5 bases from V and 5 bases from J, with 9 as the unmatched junction base count. Based on the germline V gene, the CDR1 and CDR2 sequences are MDHEN and SYDVKM. Its CDR3 holds 15 amino acids, cysteine through phenylalanine. This entry keeps only the CDR3 DNA: 45 bases, framed from base 1. This receptor was identified in a human donor with multiple sclerosis. The source material was CD4+ T cells from PBMCs. Here the chain combines TRBV28 and TRBJ2-3; 8 central nucleotides agree with TRBD1. The CDR3 is CASSPGQGRIDTQYF. The sequenced DNA: TGTGCCAGCAGTCCCGGACAGGGCAGAATAGATACGCAGTATTTT.